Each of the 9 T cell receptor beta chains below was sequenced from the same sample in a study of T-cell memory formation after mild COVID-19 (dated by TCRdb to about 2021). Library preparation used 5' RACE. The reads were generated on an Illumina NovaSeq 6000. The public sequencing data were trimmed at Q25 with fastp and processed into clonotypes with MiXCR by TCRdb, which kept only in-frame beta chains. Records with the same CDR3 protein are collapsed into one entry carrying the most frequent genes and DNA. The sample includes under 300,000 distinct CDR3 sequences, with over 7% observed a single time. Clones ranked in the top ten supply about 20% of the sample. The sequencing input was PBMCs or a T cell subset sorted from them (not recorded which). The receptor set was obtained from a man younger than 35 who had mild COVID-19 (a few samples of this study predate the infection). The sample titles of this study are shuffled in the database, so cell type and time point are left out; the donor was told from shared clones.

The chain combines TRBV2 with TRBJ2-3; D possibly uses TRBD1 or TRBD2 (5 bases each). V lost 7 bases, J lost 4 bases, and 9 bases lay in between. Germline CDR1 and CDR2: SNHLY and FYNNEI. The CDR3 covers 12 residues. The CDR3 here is CASTWGSDTQYF. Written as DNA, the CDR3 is TGTGCCAGCACGTGGGGGTCAGATACGCAGTATTTT.

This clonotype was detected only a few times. CDR3 DNA sequence: TGCGCCAGCAGCTTGGCCGGTGAGCCCTCTGGAAACACCATATATTTT. Its protein product is CASSLAGEPSGNTIYF. V gene TRBV5-1 combines with J gene TRBJ1-3; D gene ambiguous. V was cut by 0 bases and J by 0 bases, with 10 bases left in between. The germline CDR1 and CDR2 sequences are SGHRS and YFSETQ. The CDR3 covers 16 residues.

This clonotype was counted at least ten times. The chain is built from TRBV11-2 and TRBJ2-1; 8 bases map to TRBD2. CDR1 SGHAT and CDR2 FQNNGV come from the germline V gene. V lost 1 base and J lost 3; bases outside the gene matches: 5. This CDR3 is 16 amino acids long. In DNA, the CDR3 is TGTGCCAGCAGCTTAGTTCCGGGGGGGTACTACAATGAGCAGTTCTTC. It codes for CASSLVPGGYYNEQFF. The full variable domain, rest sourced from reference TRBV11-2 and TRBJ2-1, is EAGVAQSPRYKIIEKRQSVAFWCNPISGHATLYWYQQILGQGPKLLIQFQNNGVVDDSQLPKDRFSAERLKGVDSTLKIQPAKLEDSAVYLCASSLVPGGYYNEQFFGPGTRLTVL.

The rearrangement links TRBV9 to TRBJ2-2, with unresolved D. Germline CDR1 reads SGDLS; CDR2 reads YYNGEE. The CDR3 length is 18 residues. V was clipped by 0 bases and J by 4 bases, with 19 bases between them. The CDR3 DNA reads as TGTGCCAGCAGCGTAGACTGGGTCGGCACGTTTTCCACCGGGGAGCTGTTTTTT. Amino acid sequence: CASSVDWVGTFSTGELFF. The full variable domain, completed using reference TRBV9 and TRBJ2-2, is DSGVTQTPKHLITATGQRVTLRCSPRSGDLSVYWYQQSLDQGLQFLIQYYNGEERAKGNILERFSAQQFPDLHSELNLSSLELGDSALYFCASSVDWVGTFSTGELFFGEGSRLTVL.

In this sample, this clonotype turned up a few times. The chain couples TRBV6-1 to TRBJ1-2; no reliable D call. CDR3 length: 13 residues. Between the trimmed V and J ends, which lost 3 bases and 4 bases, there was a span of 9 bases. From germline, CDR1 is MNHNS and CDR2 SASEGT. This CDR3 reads CASSDTEFYGYTF. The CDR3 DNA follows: TGTGCCAGCAGTGATACCGAGTTCTATGGCTACACCTTC.

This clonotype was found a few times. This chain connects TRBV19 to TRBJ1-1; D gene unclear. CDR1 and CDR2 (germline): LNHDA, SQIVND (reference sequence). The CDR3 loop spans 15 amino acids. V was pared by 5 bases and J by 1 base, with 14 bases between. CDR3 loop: CASSAGVGWNTEAFF. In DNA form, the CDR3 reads TGTGCCAGTAGTGCCGGGGTCGGTTGGAACACTGAAGCTTTCTTT. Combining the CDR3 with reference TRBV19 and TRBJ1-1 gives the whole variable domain DGGITQSPKYLFRKEGQNVTLSCEQNLNHDAMYWYRQDPGQGLRLIYYSQIVNDFQKGDIAEGYSVSREKKESFPLTVTSAQKNPTAFYLCASSAGVGWNTEAFFGQGTRLTVV.

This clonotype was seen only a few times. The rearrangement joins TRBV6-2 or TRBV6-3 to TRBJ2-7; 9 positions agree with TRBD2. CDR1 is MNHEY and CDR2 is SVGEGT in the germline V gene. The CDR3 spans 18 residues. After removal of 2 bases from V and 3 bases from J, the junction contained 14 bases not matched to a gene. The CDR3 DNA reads TGTGCCAGCAGTTACCCCCTAAGCGCTAGCGGGGAAGTCTACGAGCAGTACTTC. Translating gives CASSYPLSASGEVYEQYF.

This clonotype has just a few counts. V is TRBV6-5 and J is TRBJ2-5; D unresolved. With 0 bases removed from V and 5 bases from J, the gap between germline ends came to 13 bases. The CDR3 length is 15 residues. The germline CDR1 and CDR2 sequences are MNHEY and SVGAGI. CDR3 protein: CASSYSSGLGETQYF. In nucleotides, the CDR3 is TGTGCCAGCAGTTACTCGTCAGGTCTAGGGGAGACCCAGTACTTC.

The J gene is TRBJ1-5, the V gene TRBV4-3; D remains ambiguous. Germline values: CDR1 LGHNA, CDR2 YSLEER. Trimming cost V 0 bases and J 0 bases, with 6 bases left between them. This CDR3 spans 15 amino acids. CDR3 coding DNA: TGCGCCAGCAGCCAAGAATGGCATAGCAATCAGCCCCAGCATTTT. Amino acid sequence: CASSQEWHSNQPQHF.